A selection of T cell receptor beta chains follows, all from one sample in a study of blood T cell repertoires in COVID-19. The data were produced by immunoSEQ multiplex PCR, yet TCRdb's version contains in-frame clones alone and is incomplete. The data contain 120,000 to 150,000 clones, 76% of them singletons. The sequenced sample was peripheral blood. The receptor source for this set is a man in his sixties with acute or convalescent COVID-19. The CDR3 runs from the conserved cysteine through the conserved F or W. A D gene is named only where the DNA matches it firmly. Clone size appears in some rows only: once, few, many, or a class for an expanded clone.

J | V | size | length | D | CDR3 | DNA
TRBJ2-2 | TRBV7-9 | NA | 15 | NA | CASSPPQGGTGELFF | TGTGCCAGCAGCCCCCCGCAGGGAGGAACCGGGGAGCTGTTTTTT
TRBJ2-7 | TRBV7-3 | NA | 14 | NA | CASSLSGGGGEQYF | TGTGCCAGCAGCTTAAGTGGCGGTGGTGGCGAGCAGTACTTC
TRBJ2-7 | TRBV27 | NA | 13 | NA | CASSLGPSREQYF | TGTGCCAGCAGTTTGGGGCCTTCACGCGAGCAGTACTTC
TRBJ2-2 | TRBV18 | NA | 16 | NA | CASSLTRPGITGELFF | TGTGCCAGCTCACTCACCAGGCCGGGGATCACCGGGGAGCTGTTTTTT
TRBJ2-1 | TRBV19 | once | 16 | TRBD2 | CASSIVGGRVYNEQFF | TGTGCCAGTAGTATAGTAGGCGGGAGGGTTTACAATGAGCAGTTCTTC
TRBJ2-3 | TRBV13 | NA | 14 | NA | CASSLDSAGDTQYF | TGTGCCAGCAGCTTGGACTCAGCGGGAGATACGCAGTATTTT
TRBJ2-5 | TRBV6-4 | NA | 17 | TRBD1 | CASSDQGAKYLQETQYF | TGTGCCAGCAGTGACCAGGGGGCAAAGTACCTGCAAGAGACCCAGTACTTC
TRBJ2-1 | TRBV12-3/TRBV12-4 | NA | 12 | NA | CASSLNPGEQFF | TGTGCCAGCAGTTTAAACCCAGGGGAGCAGTTCTTC
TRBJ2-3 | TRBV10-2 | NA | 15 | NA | CASSEAIAAADTQYF | TGCGCCAGCAGTGAGGCAATAGCGGCGGCAGATACGCAGTATTTT
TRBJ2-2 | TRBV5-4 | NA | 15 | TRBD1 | CASSSQGTNTGELFF | TGTGCCAGCAGCTCACAGGGGACAAACACCGGGGAGCTGTTTTTT
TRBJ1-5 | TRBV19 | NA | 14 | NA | CASSNIFSNQPQHF | TGTGCCAGTAGTAACATTTTTAGCAATCAGCCCCAGCATTTT
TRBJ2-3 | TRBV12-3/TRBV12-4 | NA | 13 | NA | CASTLLPTDTQYF | TGTGCCAGCACCCTATTACCCACAGATACGCAGTATTTT
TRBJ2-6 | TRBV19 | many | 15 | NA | CASNGGSSGANVLTF | TGTGCCAGTAATGGGGGCAGCTCTGGGGCCAACGTCCTGACTTTC
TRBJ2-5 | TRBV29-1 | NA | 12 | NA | CSAPGPGETQYF | TGCAGCGCGCCGGGCCCAGGGGAGACCCAGTACTTC
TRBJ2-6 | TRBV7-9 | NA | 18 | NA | CASTSTTTGNSGANVLTF | TGTGCCAGCACCTCCACTACTACAGGGAACTCTGGGGCCAACGTCCTGACTTTC
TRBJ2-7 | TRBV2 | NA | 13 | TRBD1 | CASTEQGWYEQYF | TGTGCCAGCACCGAACAGGGGTGGTACGAGCAGTACTTC
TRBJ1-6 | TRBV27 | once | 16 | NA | CASSLSWQAKNSPLHF | TGTGCCAGCAGTTTATCGTGGCAGGCTAAGAATTCACCCCTCCACTTT
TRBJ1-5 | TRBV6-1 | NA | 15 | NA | CASSEFLQGNQPQHF | TGTGCCAGCAGTGAATTCCTCCAGGGCAATCAGCCCCAGCATTTT
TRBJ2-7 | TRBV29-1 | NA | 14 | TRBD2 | CSVAGTSGSYEQYF | TGCAGCGTTGCCGGGACTAGCGGGAGCTACGAGCAGTACTTC
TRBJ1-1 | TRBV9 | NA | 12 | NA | CASSKDGQEAFF | TGTGCCAGCAGCAAAGATGGGCAGGAAGCTTTCTTT
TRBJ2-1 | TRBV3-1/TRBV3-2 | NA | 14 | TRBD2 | CASSRDYTYNEQFF | TGTGCCAGCAGCCGGGACTATACCTACAATGAGCAGTTCTTC
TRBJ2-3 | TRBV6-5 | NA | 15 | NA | CASFREDVDTDTQYF | TGTGCCAGCTTTAGAGAGGATGTGGACACAGATACGCAGTATTTT
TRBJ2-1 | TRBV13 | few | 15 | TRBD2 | CASSLGTSGKGEQFF | TGTGCCAGCAGCTTAGGGACTAGCGGGAAGGGGGAGCAGTTCTTC
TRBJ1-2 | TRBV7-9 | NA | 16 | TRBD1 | CASSMLTGGANYGYTF | TGTGCCAGCAGCATGCTAACAGGGGGCGCTAACTATGGCTACACCTTC
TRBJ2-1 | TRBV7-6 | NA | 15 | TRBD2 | CASSLAAGVEGEKFF | TGTGCCAGCAGCTTAGCCGCGGGGGTGGAGGGCGAGAAGTTCTTC
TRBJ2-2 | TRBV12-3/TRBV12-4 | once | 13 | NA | CASRNGDTGELFF | TGTGCCAGCAGAAACGGGGACACCGGGGAGCTGTTTTTT
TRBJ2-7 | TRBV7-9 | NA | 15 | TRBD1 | CASSLQGDVTYEQYF | TGTGCCAGCAGCCTACAGGGGGATGTGACCTACGAGCAGTACTTC
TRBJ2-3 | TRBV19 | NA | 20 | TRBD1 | CASSPLSGRGRMSSTDTQYF | TGTGCCAGTAGCCCCCTATCGGGCAGGGGGCGGATGAGCAGCACAGATACGCAGTATTTT
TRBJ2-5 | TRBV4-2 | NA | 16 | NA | CASSQSMQLGEETQYF | TGTGCCAGCAGCCAGTCTATGCAACTCGGTGAAGAGACCCAGTACTTC
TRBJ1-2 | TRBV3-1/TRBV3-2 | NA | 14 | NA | CASSRGAGVYGYTF | TGTGCCAGCAGCCGGGGGGCGGGGGTCTATGGCTACACCTTC
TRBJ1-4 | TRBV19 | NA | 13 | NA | CASSKGNGEKLFF | TGTGCCAGTAGTAAGGGGAACGGTGAAAAACTGTTTTTT
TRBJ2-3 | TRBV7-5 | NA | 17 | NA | CVRSLDRTGTFVDTQYF | TGTGTCAGAAGCTTAGATCGGACAGGCACCTTTGTAGATACGCAGTATTTT